The table lists the clone carrying this TCR beta chain with a few counts. The antigen is unknown. This record comes from a study of tumor-infiltrating lymphocytes in primary liver carcinoma. Study context: Patients underwent resection of primary liver carcinoma. In every tissue type, samples returned a similar yield of roughly 3.65 to 7.5 million productive TCRbeta reads. General study results and limits: The study found a significantly higher top-250-clone fraction in tumors than in blood (p = 0.039).

Germline DNA was also extracted, and blood RNA was taken from unsorted whole blood. TCR beta cDNA was prepared out of roughly 500 ng total RNA by means of a constant-region primer. Three-round nested multiplex PCR performed with slightly modified ARM-PCR produced the TCR beta libraries. In TCRdb, the multiplex PCR reads were re-called with MiXCR into one record per CDR3 protein. The table shows approximately 340,000 distinct CDR3 sequences, with less than 70% occurring only once. This TCR derives from a man aged 35 to 55 with primary liver carcinoma and hepatitis B virus infection. The sample consisted of peripheral blood.

In DNA form, the CDR3 reads TGTGCCATCAGGGGGACTAGCAAGAAGAACACCGGGGAGCTGTTTTTT. Amino acid sequence: CAIRGTSKKNTGELFF. This rearrangement joins TRBV10-3 to TRBJ2-2; 9 bases map to TRBD2. The CDR3 is made up of 16 amino acids. CDR1 and CDR2 from the germline V gene are ENHRY and SYGVKD. V was clipped by 6 bases and J by 1 base; unmatched bases: 6.